This T cell receptor beta chain was documented in a study of CD8 T cells in Susac syndrome (dated by TCRdb to the late 2010s). In terms of the full investigation: The study used repertoire sequencing to test whether antigen drove CD8+ T cell activation and differentiation in Susac syndrome. The clonality of the CD8+ T cell repertoire was compared across 12 healthy donors, roughly 14 Susac syndrome patients and about 16 multiple sclerosis patients.

As concerns this clonotype: The specificity of this receptor is unknown. Per-base quality was not reported, and no clone a single base away is much larger than it.

Peripheral blood CD8+ and CD4+ T cells from healthy donors, Susac syndrome patients and multiple sclerosis patients were profiled by high-throughput TCR beta sequencing. The multiple sclerosis controls were treatment-naive patients whose relapsing-remitting disease, either stable or active, fulfilled the revised McDonald criteria. Bulk CD8+ and CD4+ T cells were purified by magnetic negative isolation, whereas CD8+ TEMRA cells were enriched by FACS. Blood was collected in EDTA tubes and processed within 24 hours, with PBMCs isolated through density gradient centrifugation. PBMCs destined for TCR sequencing were cryopreserved in liquid nitrogen and later thawed in a 37 °C water bath. The sorted or isolated CD4+, CD8+ and CD8+ TEMRA cells had a purity of 90% or higher. Summary of the overall study and its limitations: The TCR sequencing and HLA analysis was acknowledged to have included a relatively small number of individuals.

RNA was extracted with the RNeasy kit and 0.5 to 1 ug was reverse transcribed using random hexamers. The immunoSEQ multiplex PCR assay, covering 54 Vbeta and 13 Jbeta segments, was used to amplify TCR beta CDR3 regions. To correct PCR amplification bias, a synthetic template baseline was used for both primer optimization and computational correction. Per the authors' processing: Reads were assigned to V, D and J genes according to IMGT and analyzed in immunoSEQ Analyzer, with only productive sequences retained. Clonality was calculated as one minus the Shannon entropy normalized by log2 of the number of productive unique sequences. Public and private clones were assessed among the 100 most prevalent clones of each patient and control. Clones were defined as Susac-specific if absent from the healthy and MS cohorts, from 900 to 1,200 published viral clones and from other ImmuneACCESS disease sequences. Through fastp at Q25 and MiXCR, TCRdb rebuilt clones from the public reads, retaining in-frame beta chains. Records with the same CDR3 protein are collapsed into one entry carrying the most frequent genes and DNA. TCRdb's processing, not the authors', yielded these V and J calls. Recorded for this sample are 330,000 or so distinct CDR3 sequences; roughly 90% of them occurred a single time. The ten biggest clones cover 0.18% of the sample.

Reading from cysteine to phenylalanine, the CDR3 counts 19 amino acids. The DNA shown is the 57-base CDR3, in frame from base 1. Looking up the germline V gene yields CDR1 MNHNS and CDR2 SASEGT. V gives up 1 base and J gives up 3 bases, and the segment between their germline ends measures 22 bases. The sequenced sample consisted of CD8+ T cells from PBMCs. The V and J genes are TRBV6-1 and TRBJ2-1; tentative D gene TRBD2, with 7 bases matching. The source is a human donor with multiple sclerosis. The nucleotides are TGTGCCAGCAGTGAAGAAGCTCCATGGGGAGGGGGAGTCTACAATGAGCAGTTCTTC. Translated, this gives CASSEEAPWGGGVYNEQFF.